This record looks at one TCR beta chain sequence and its context. The target antigen is unknown. This sample was taken from a study of T cells after posttransplantation cyclophosphamide. General study points: Donor CD8+ memory clones often dominated recipient blood repertoires at later times. TRB overlap between skin or GI tissue T cells and blood was limited.

Clones were read by immunoSEQ multiplex PCR, and TCRdb kept only the in-frame ones, dropping some. The sample has about 6,800 clones; about 92% are singletons. Busulfan-fludarabine conditioning, marrow transplant, and cyclophosphamide on days +3 and +4 were administered. Germline CDR1 reads MNHEY; CDR2 reads SMNVEV (reference sequence). With 5 bases removed from V and 7 bases from J, the gap between germline ends came to 14 bases. This CDR3 has 13 residues. The V call is TRBV27, the J call TRBJ1-2; tentative D call: TRBD1 (5 bases). This sample comprised CD8+ T cells sorted from blood, obtained after allogeneic stem cell transplant with posttransplant cyclophosphamide. The sequence was collected from a male patient between 55 and 70 years old who received an allogeneic stem cell transplant from a related donor and was CMV-positive. The graft donor may have given rise to some T cells. CDR3 DNA: TGTGCCAGCAGTAAGGCACAAAGGGGTGGCTACACCTTC. Residues: CASSKAQRGGYTF.